This T cell receptor (beta chain) was recorded in a study of shared clonotypes between healthy human individuals. Study background: There were three CD4 naive, three CD4 memory, two CD8 naive and one CD8 memory plates per donor. Notes on the study in general: Donor clonotype sharing was expected to depend on sequencing depth.

Assay: immunoSEQ multiplex PCR; the TCRdb copy retains only in-frame clones and omits some. The profile covers hundreds of thousands of clones, with approximately 96% appearing a single time and about 0.12% taken by the ten largest. As for this clone: Its antigen is as yet unknown.

Germline lookup yields CDR1 MNHNY and CDR2 SVGAGI (reference sequence). CDR3 length: 13 residues. The V and J ends lost 8 bases and 1 base respectively, with 11 bases between them. Terminally differentiated effector memory CD45RA+ cells were left out of the naive CD8 fraction, which was CD45RO-negative and positively selected for CCR7. The sequencing input was naive CD8+ T cells sorted from blood. The receptor's source is a woman in her thirties in good health. This sequence joins TRBV6-6 and TRBJ1-1; D unclear. CDR3 coding DNA: TGTGCCAGCGCCTTTTTTGGGAACACTGAAGCTTTCTTT. Its translation: CASAFFGNTEAFF.